The present T cell receptor (beta chain) was sequenced within a study of OX40 agonist ivuxolimab in advanced cancers. As for the study more broadly: Ivuxolimab was an agonistic, fully human IgG2 monoclonal antibody directed against OX40 (CD134), a costimulatory receptor. Patients were allowed to have had prior anti-PD-1, anti-PD-L1 or anti-CTLA-4 therapy, and around two fifths of the dose-escalation patients had been treated with checkpoint inhibitors. In the dose-escalation cohort, over 65% of patients were male, and the mean age was approximately 64 years, with a range of 23 to 79. Of the approximately 54 patients in dose escalation, 19 had hepatocellular carcinoma, some 15 had melanoma, 9 had renal cell carcinoma and 9 had head and neck cancer. Partial responses occurred in three dose-escalation patients: two with cutaneous melanoma and one with hepatocellular carcinoma. The paper reports the monotherapy dose-escalation portion (N of about 50 patients) of the phase I ivuxolimab trial. The purpose of peripheral TCRbeta sequencing was to test whether ivuxolimab changed TCR sequence diversity and led to clonal T-cell expansion. Intravenous ivuxolimab was administered to patients every 2 weeks at six dose levels: 0.01, 0.1, 0.3, 1.5, 3 and 10 mg/kg.

The trial excluded patients who had a history of autoimmune disease or who were on systemic immunosuppression. In every dose cohort, peripheral blood was drawn for TCR sequencing at baseline, cycle 4 day 1, and cycle 7 day 1. The samples were taken from a phase I, first-in-human, multicenter, open-label dose-escalation trial of ivuxolimab. Adults with locally advanced or metastatic melanoma, renal cell, hepatocellular, or head and neck squamous cell carcinoma were enrolled in the trial. Before TCR sequencing, CD4+ and CD8+ T cells were separately sorted from peripheral blood. About this clone: The antigen it binds to is not known. No base qualities exist here, and no much larger clone lies one base off it.

What the research found in general, with its limitations: Low levels of normalized T-cell clonal expansion were also seen in some nonresponding patients. After ivuxolimab, more expanded clones were found on average in CD8+ T cells than in CD4+ T cells. The antigen specificity of the peripheral T cells that underwent clonal expansion was not determined. Clonal expansion of both CD4+ and CD8+ blood T cells was observed from baseline to week 6 at doses 0.1 to 3.0 mg/kg. In partial responders in the 0.1-3.0 mg/kg groups, normalized peripheral clonal expansion was found to be among the lowest, especially among CD8+ T cells.

CDR1 and CDR2 were assigned from the germline V gene as SNHLY and FYNNEI. Taken from cysteine to phenylalanine, the CDR3 has 13 residues. The retained sequence is limited to the CDR3, 39 bases, with the frame set at the first base. V lost 4 bases and J lost 5 bases; the stretch between them is 9 bases long. To sequence the TCRbeta CDR3 region, genomic DNA was isolated from the sorted cells. TCRbeta CDR3 regions were sequenced using the immunoSEQ Assay. Imported from immuneACCESS, the table was reduced by TCRdb to in-frame sequences with V and J called. These copies leave out some clones; in studies compared against another copy, an unresolved V gene accounts for under half, and the cause of the remainder is not known. The sample table shows 40,000 to 50,000 clones, and roughly nine tenths are seen once. The ten largest clones capture 4.9% of the sample.

The TCR originated in an adult with an advanced solid tumor such as melanoma, head and neck, liver or kidney cancer. The source was CD4+ or CD8+ T cells sorted from blood, collected in a trial of the OX40 agonist ivuxolimab. The chain couples TRBV2 to TRBJ2-1; the D gene is unclear. CDR3 loop: CASSVVSHNEQFF. The DNA sequence is as follows: TGTGCCAGCAGTGTTGTTAGCCACAATGAGCAGTTCTTC.